Listed below are T cell receptor beta chains from one sample, sequenced in a study of beta chain features in type 1 diabetes. TCRdb's table, derived via immunoSEQ multiplex PCR, lists solely in-frame clones and lacks some. The table shows about 170,000 clones, with about 7.8% occurring only once. The sequencing input was central memory CD4+ T cells from blood. The receptors here all came from a woman aged 40 to 49 with type 1 diabetes. Both conserved end residues are part of each CDR3. A D gene is named only where the DNA matches it firmly. Rows may omit the clone size; those that give it use once, few, many or a size class.

clone size,D gene,V gene,J gene,CDR3 protein,CDR3 DNA
few,TRBD1,TRBV11-2,TRBJ1-1,CASSLPRQGLPAFF,TGTGCCAGCAGCTTACCACGACAGGGCCTTCCAGCTTTCTTT
NA,NA,TRBV5-6,TRBJ2-6,CASSLVHGANVLTF,TGTGCCAGCAGCCTGGTACACGGGGCCAACGTCCTGACTTTC
NA,NA,TRBV7-2,TRBJ2-2,CASSTAQGGGTGELFF,TGTGCCAGCAGCACAGCCCAGGGAGGCGGCACCGGGGAGCTGTTTTTT
few,NA,TRBV30,TRBJ2-7,CAWSASSYEQYF,TGTGCCTGGAGTGCCAGCTCCTACGAGCAGTACTTC
NA,NA,TRBV19,TRBJ1-1,CASRGSQGTEAFF,TGTGCCAGTAGGGGGTCGCAGGGTACTGAAGCTTTCTTT
NA,TRBD1,TRBV15,TRBJ2-3,CATSRTLQGVKSDTQYF,TGTGCCACCAGCAGAACACTACAGGGGGTAAAGTCAGATACGCAGTATTTT
NA,NA,TRBV18,TRBJ1-5,CASSPDRHQPQHF,TGTGCCAGCTCACCCGACAGGCATCAGCCCCAGCATTTT
NA,NA,TRBV4-3,TRBJ1-5,CASSRSWGQSDQPQHF,TGCGCCAGCAGCCGATCGTGGGGGCAGAGCGATCAGCCCCAGCATTTT
NA,NA,TRBV5-4,TRBJ1-1,CASSIPGRGTEAFF,TGTGCCAGCAGCATCCCAGGGCGAGGTACTGAAGCTTTCTTT
once,TRBD1,TRBV18,TRBJ2-1,CASSKGQGSYNEQFF,TGTGCCAGCTCAAAAGGACAGGGATCCTACAATGAGCAGTTCTTC
few,NA,TRBV28,TRBJ1-4,CASSWANSNEKLFF,TGTGCCAGCAGTTGGGCCAATTCTAATGAAAAACTGTTTTTT
few,TRBD1,TRBV5-6,TRBJ1-2,CASSSVGQTTGYTF,TGTGCCAGCAGCTCGGTGGGACAGACAACAGGCTACACCTTC
NA,TRBD1,TRBV28,TRBJ2-4,CASSLWGQGMNIQYF,TGTGCCAGCAGTTTATGGGGACAGGGGATGAACATTCAGTACTTC
few,NA,TRBV28,TRBJ2-7,CASSAGGLGRYEQYF,TGTGCCAGCAGTGCGGGTGGACTTGGGCGCTACGAGCAGTACTTC
few,NA,TRBV5-1,TRBJ2-1,CASSGEDEQFF,TGCGCCAGCAGCGGAGAGGATGAGCAGTTCTTC
few,NA,TRBV12-5,TRBJ1-1,CASGAQGATEAFF,TGTGCTAGTGGTGCACAGGGTGCCACTGAAGCTTTCTTT
few,NA,TRBV29-1,TRBJ2-1,CSGGNREQFF,TGCAGCGGTGGAAACAGGGAGCAGTTCTTC
few,NA,TRBV4-1,TRBJ1-5,CASSQMGHQPQHF,TGCGCCAGCAGCCAAATGGGCCACCAGCCCCAGCATTTT
few,TRBD2,TRBV7-2,TRBJ2-7,CASSSASGTYEQYF,TGTGCCAGCAGCTCCGCTAGCGGGACCTACGAGCAGTACTTC
NA,TRBD1,TRBV27,TRBJ2-1,CASSSDRGYLYNEQFF,TGTGCCAGCAGTTCGGACAGGGGGTATCTTTACAATGAGCAGTTCTTC
NA,NA,TRBV29-1,TRBJ1-4,CSVGRGPGTSREKLFF,TGCAGCGTCGGGAGGGGCCCCGGGACATCAAGGGAAAAACTGTTTTTT
NA,TRBD1,TRBV27,TRBJ2-7,CASSSDRDYEQYF,TGTGCCAGCAGTTCTGACAGGGACTACGAGCAGTACTTC
few,TRBD1,TRBV9,TRBJ1-2,CASSVTGDYGYTF,TGTGCCAGCAGCGTTACAGGGGATTATGGCTACACCTTC
NA,NA,TRBV27,TRBJ2-4,CASGAGSIQYF,TGTGCCAGCGGCGCGGGGAGCATTCAGTACTTC
few,TRBD1,TRBV5-4,TRBJ2-6,CASSRDSSSGANVLTF,TGTGCCAGCAGCCGGGACAGCAGCTCTGGGGCCAACGTCCTGACTTTC
few,NA,TRBV14,TRBJ2-3,CASSQDWGGGRTDTQYF,TGTGCCAGCAGCCAAGACTGGGGCGGGGGCCGCACAGATACGCAGTATTTT
NA,NA,TRBV2,TRBJ1-5,CASSEPGVGNQPQHF,TGTGCCAGCAGTGAACCAGGGGTGGGCAATCAGCCCCAGCATTTT
few,NA,TRBV23-1,TRBJ1-1,CARLEGRNTEAFF,TGCGCCAGGTTGGAGGGGCGGAACACTGAAGCTTTCTTT
NA,TRBD1,TRBV2,TRBJ1-2,CASNQGADNLYGYTF,TGTGCCAGCAATCAGGGGGCCGATAATCTGTATGGCTACACCTTC
NA,TRBD2,TRBV5-4,TRBJ2-1,CASSLVAGSNEQFF,TGTGCCAGCAGCTTGGTAGCGGGGAGCAATGAGCAGTTCTTC
NA,NA,TRBV18,TRBJ1-1,CASSQGALGIGTEAFF,TGTGCCAGCTCACAGGGAGCCTTGGGTATCGGCACTGAAGCTTTCTTT
many,TRBD1,TRBV30,TRBJ1-5,CAFRTGPYQPQHF,TGTGCCTTTCGGACAGGGCCTTATCAGCCCCAGCATTTT
few,NA,TRBV7-8,TRBJ2-7,CASSFIVPSSYEQYF,TGTGCCAGCAGCTTCATTGTCCCGAGCTCCTACGAGCAGTACTTC
NA,NA,TRBV6-5,TRBJ2-7,CASSTPQREQYF,TGTGCCAGCAGTACCCCCCAACGGGAGCAGTACTTC
NA,NA,TRBV5-1,TRBJ2-1,CASSLTTTAEQFF,TGCGCCAGCAGCCTGACGACAACTGCAGAGCAGTTCTTC
many,NA,TRBV7-9,TRBJ2-7,CASSPVGRPYEQYF,TGTGCCAGCAGCCCGGTGGGGCGGCCTTACGAGCAGTACTTC
many,TRBD2,TRBV29-1,TRBJ2-1,CSGEGGLAGRGYNEQFF,TGCAGCGGGGAAGGGGGTCTAGCGGGAAGGGGGTACAATGAGCAGTTCTTC
NA,TRBD1,TRBV9,TRBJ2-5,CASSGGQGRVETQYF,TGTGCCAGCAGCGGAGGACAGGGTAGGGTAGAGACCCAGTACTTC
NA,NA,TRBV15,TRBJ1-2,CATSSEAYRVGYTF,TGTGCCACCAGCAGCGAGGCTTACAGGGTCGGCTACACCTTC
NA,TRBD1,TRBV7-2,TRBJ1-2,CASSFTGGVERGYTF,TGTGCCAGCAGTTTTACAGGGGGAGTGGAACGTGGCTACACCTTC
few,TRBD1,TRBV7-2,TRBJ2-5,CASSPQGGETQYF,TGTGCCAGCAGCCCACAGGGGGGAGAGACCCAGTACTTC
NA,TRBD1,TRBV4-1,TRBJ2-1,CASTLTGGNNEQFF,TGTGCCAGCACCTTGACAGGGGGAAACAATGAGCAGTTCTTC
NA,NA,TRBV9,TRBJ2-2,CASSVSPTNTGELFF,TGTGCCAGCAGCGTAAGTCCTACGAACACCGGGGAGCTGTTTTTT
NA,TRBD1,TRBV9,TRBJ1-5,CASSEGTANQPQHF,TGTGCCAGCAGCGAAGGGACAGCCAATCAGCCCCAGCATTTT
NA,NA,TRBV9,TRBJ1-2,CASSSSGREIYGYTF,TGTGCCAGCAGCTCCTCGGGAAGGGAGATCTATGGCTACACCTTC
NA,NA,TRBV4-3,TRBJ1-3,CASSLHGRGLGNTIYF,TGCGCCAGCAGCCTCCACGGAAGGGGCTTAGGAAACACCATATATTTT
NA,NA,TRBV5-1,TRBJ2-7,CASSSRGGPPPYEQYF,TGCGCCAGCAGCTCCCGGGGAGGCCCGCCGCCCTACGAGCAGTACTTC
few,NA,TRBV5-1,TRBJ2-5,CASSAQETQYF,TGCGCCAGCAGCGCGCAAGAGACCCAGTACTTC
NA,TRBD1,TRBV28,TRBJ1-5,CASRRQGEGSQPQHF,TGTGCCAGCAGAAGACAGGGAGAAGGCAGCCAGCCCCAGCATTTT
NA,TRBD1,TRBV4-2,TRBJ2-7,CASSQEAGGSYEQYF,TGTGCCAGCAGCCAAGAGGCAGGGGGCTCCTACGAGCAGTACTTC
few,TRBD2,TRBV4-1,TRBJ2-1,CASSQGTSEVNNEQFF,TGCGCCAGCAGCCAAGGAACTAGCGAGGTCAACAATGAGCAGTTCTTC
NA,NA,TRBV27,TRBJ1-6,CASSLEVTAVSPLHF,TGTGCCAGCAGTTTAGAGGTGACGGCCGTTTCACCCCTCCACTTT
many,TRBD1,TRBV28,TRBJ2-4,CASRTGENIQYF,TGTGCCAGCAGGACAGGGGAGAACATTCAGTACTTC
NA,NA,TRBV4-3,TRBJ2-7,CASSQDLARSGEQYF,TGCGCCAGCAGCCAAGATCTCGCTAGATCGGGCGAGCAGTACTTC